This is a list of T cell receptor beta chains from one sample in a study of blood T cell repertoires in COVID-19. Assay used: immunoSEQ multiplex PCR; TCRdb lists only in-frame clones, some missing. The sample holds over 15,000 clones, around 80% seen once. Material for sequencing was peripheral blood. These receptors were collected from a man aged 55 to 70 with acute or convalescent COVID-19. Both conserved end residues are part of each CDR3. Fields, in order: CDR3 protein, CDR3 DNA, V gene, clone size, CDR3 length, J gene, D gene. A D gene is named only where the DNA matches it firmly. The size of a clone is reported for some rows only, either as once, few or many, or as a class for expanded clones.

CDR3: CASSFTSAGEETQYF
DNA: TGTGCCAGCAGCTTCACCTCAGCGGGGGAAGAGACCCAGTACTTC
V: TRBV11-2
size: once
length: 15
J: TRBJ2-5
D: TRBD2

CDR3: CASTRGQGANGYTF
DNA: TGTGCCAGCACCCGAGGACAGGGGGCAAATGGCTACACCTTC
V: TRBV6-5
size: -
length: 14
J: TRBJ1-2
D: TRBD1

CDR3: CASSLETEVSPLHF
DNA: TGCGCCAGCAGCTTGGAGACGGAGGTTTCACCCCTCCACTTT
V: TRBV5-1
size: -
length: 14
J: TRBJ1-6
D: -

CDR3: CASSRDRGDYGYTF
DNA: TGTGCCAGCTCACGGGACAGGGGGGACTATGGCTACACCTTC
V: TRBV18
size: -
length: 14
J: TRBJ1-2
D: TRBD1

CDR3: CASSVNRAGDSPLHF
DNA: TGTGCCAGCAGCGTAAATAGGGCAGGGGATTCACCCCTCCACTTT
V: TRBV9
size: -
length: 15
J: TRBJ1-6
D: -

CDR3: CASSFLPLAGGLLDTQYF
DNA: TGTGCCAGCAGCTTCCTCCCCCTAGCGGGGGGGCTATTAGATACGCAGTATTTT
V: TRBV5-4
size: -
length: 18
J: TRBJ2-3
D: TRBD2

CDR3: CASSYLGQGWNDEQFF
DNA: TGTGCCAGCAGTTACTTGGGACAGGGGTGGAACGATGAGCAGTTCTTC
V: TRBV6-6
size: -
length: 16
J: TRBJ2-1
D: TRBD1

CDR3: CASSPMGGQDETQYF
DNA: TGCGCCAGCAGCCCGATGGGGGGTCAGGACGAGACCCAGTACTTC
V: TRBV5-1
size: -
length: 15
J: TRBJ2-5
D: -

CDR3: CASSPRDRPFNEQFF
DNA: TGTGCCAGCAGCCCCCGGGACAGGCCCTTTAATGAGCAGTTCTTC
V: TRBV11-3
size: -
length: 15
J: TRBJ2-1
D: TRBD1

CDR3: CATSDYRDRALYF
DNA: TGTGCCACCAGTGATTACCGGGACAGGGCTCTATATTTT
V: TRBV24-1
size: few
length: 13
J: TRBJ2-3
D: TRBD1

CDR3: CASSQATLAGGLAYEQYF
DNA: TGCGCCAGCAGCCAAGCGACACTAGCGGGGGGACTGGCCTACGAGCAGTACTTC
V: TRBV4-1
size: -
length: 18
J: TRBJ2-7
D: TRBD2

CDR3: CASSLLQGWVYGYTF
DNA: TGTGCCAGCAGTTTGCTACAGGGGTGGGTCTATGGCTACACCTTC
V: TRBV28
size: once
length: 15
J: TRBJ1-2
D: TRBD1

CDR3: CASRRTGDISWNYGYTF
DNA: TGTGCCAGCAGAAGGACAGGGGATATTTCTTGGAACTATGGCTACACCTTC
V: TRBV27
size: -
length: 17
J: TRBJ1-2
D: TRBD1

CDR3: CASIGQGRTEAFF
DNA: TGTGCCAGCATTGGACAGGGAAGAACTGAAGCTTTCTTT
V: TRBV27
size: -
length: 13
J: TRBJ1-1
D: TRBD1

CDR3: CASSYSVASGSPLHF
DNA: TGTGCCAGCAGTTACTCGGTGGCATCTGGTTCACCCCTCCACTTT
V: TRBV6-5
size: -
length: 15
J: TRBJ1-6
D: -

CDR3: CATSDGQGTYGYTF
DNA: TGTGCCACCAGTGATGGACAGGGGACCTATGGCTACACCTTC
V: TRBV24-1
size: -
length: 14
J: TRBJ1-2
D: TRBD1

CDR3: CASSSYGGATGELFF
DNA: TGTGCCAGCAGCTCCTACGGAGGGGCGACCGGGGAGCTGTTTTTT
V: TRBV7-9
size: -
length: 15
J: TRBJ2-2
D: -

CDR3: CASSLGGDNEQFF
DNA: TGCGCCAGCAGCTTAGGGGGGGACAATGAGCAGTTCTTC
V: TRBV5-1
size: -
length: 13
J: TRBJ2-1
D: -

CDR3: CASSEQQNYGYTF
DNA: TGTGCCAGCAGTGAACAACAAAACTATGGCTACACCTTC
V: TRBV6-1
size: -
length: 13
J: TRBJ1-2
D: -

CDR3: CASSERWGQGEKLFF
DNA: TGTGCCAGCAGTGAAAGGTGGGGGCAGGGGGAAAAACTGTTTTTT
V: TRBV6-1
size: -
length: 15
J: TRBJ1-4
D: -

CDR3: CASSLQSGGAVEQYF
DNA: TGTGCCAGCAGCTTACAGAGCGGGGGGGCCGTCGAGCAGTACTTC
V: TRBV7-2
size: -
length: 15
J: TRBJ2-7
D: TRBD2

CDR3: CASSFTGTREKLFF
DNA: TGTGCCAGCAGCTTTACAGGGACGCGTGAAAAACTGTTTTTT
V: TRBV7-2
size: few
length: 14
J: TRBJ1-4
D: -

CDR3: CASPREQGSSYEQYF
DNA: TGTGCCAGTCCAAGGGAACAGGGGAGCTCCTACGAGCAGTACTTC
V: TRBV19
size: -
length: 15
J: TRBJ2-7
D: TRBD1

CDR3: CATSDWDSYEQYF
DNA: TGTGCCACCAGTGATTGGGACAGCTACGAGCAGTACTTC
V: TRBV24-1
size: -
length: 13
J: TRBJ2-7
D: TRBD1

CDR3: CAISDPGAGGTDTQYF
DNA: TGTGCCATCAGTGACCCTGGAGCGGGGGGTACGGATACGCAGTATTTT
V: TRBV10-3
size: -
length: 16
J: TRBJ2-3
D: TRBD2

CDR3: CASSVESSTEAFF
DNA: TGTGCCAGCAGCGTAGAGTCCAGTACTGAAGCTTTCTTT
V: TRBV9
size: -
length: 13
J: TRBJ1-1
D: -

CDR3: CASSFEGWPGANTGELFF
DNA: TGTGCCAGCAGCTTCGAAGGGTGGCCAGGGGCGAACACCGGGGAGCTGTTTTTT
V: TRBV11-2
size: -
length: 18
J: TRBJ2-2
D: -

CDR3: CASSQQTSRDTQYF
DNA: TGTGCCAGCAGCCAACAGACCAGTCGGGATACGCAGTATTTT
V: TRBV7-2
size: -
length: 14
J: TRBJ2-3
D: -

CDR3: CASSLGIGGERDEQYF
DNA: TGCGCCAGCAGCTTGGGTATTGGGGGGGAAAGAGACGAGCAGTACTTC
V: TRBV5-1
size: -
length: 16
J: TRBJ2-7
D: TRBD2

CDR3: CASSPRQGSLGNTQYF
DNA: TGTGCCAGCAGCCCTCGACAGGGCTCTCTCGGGAATACGCAGTATTTT
V: TRBV7-9
size: -
length: 16
J: TRBJ2-3
D: TRBD1

CDR3: CASSPRQGEAYGYTF
DNA: TGTGCCAGCTCACCACGACAGGGAGAAGCCTATGGCTACACCTTC
V: TRBV18
size: -
length: 15
J: TRBJ1-2
D: TRBD1

CDR3: CASGRGYNEQFF
DNA: TGTGCCAGCGGTCGGGGATACAATGAGCAGTTCTTC
V: TRBV2
size: -
length: 12
J: TRBJ2-1
D: -

CDR3: CASRVQGALTGELFF
DNA: TGTGCCAGCAGGGTACAGGGGGCGCTGACCGGGGAGCTGTTTTTT
V: TRBV6-5
size: -
length: 15
J: TRBJ2-2
D: TRBD1

CDR3: CASSPIYSSGGAGEQFF
DNA: TGTGCCAGCAGCCCCATCTACTCTAGCGGGGGGGCCGGTGAGCAGTTCTTC
V: TRBV5-4
size: once
length: 17
J: TRBJ2-1
D: TRBD2

CDR3: CASSAMTANTGELFF
DNA: TGTGCCAGCAGTGCCATGACAGCGAACACCGGGGAGCTGTTTTTT
V: TRBV6-4
size: few
length: 15
J: TRBJ2-2
D: -

CDR3: CASSLFAGAEYGYTF
DNA: TGTGCCAGCAGTTTATTCGCAGGGGCTGAGTATGGCTACACCTTC
V: TRBV28
size: few
length: 15
J: TRBJ1-2
D: -

CDR3: CASSLRQGAGYGYTF
DNA: TGTGCCAGCAGTTTACGACAGGGGGCTGGCTATGGCTACACCTTC
V: TRBV6-5
size: once
length: 15
J: TRBJ1-2
D: TRBD1

CDR3: CASSPQPNYGYTF
DNA: TGTGCCAGCAGCCCACAGCCTAACTATGGCTACACCTTC
V: TRBV7-3
size: once
length: 13
J: TRBJ1-2
D: -

CDR3: CASSPSRTGDSVNTEAFF
DNA: TGCGCCAGCAGCCCGTCCCGGACAGGGGATTCGGTTAACACTGAAGCTTTCTTT
V: TRBV5-1
size: -
length: 18
J: TRBJ1-1
D: TRBD1

CDR3: CASSVVESSNTGELFF
DNA: TGTGCCAGCAGCGTAGTCGAGTCTTCGAACACCGGGGAGCTGTTTTTT
V: TRBV9
size: few
length: 16
J: TRBJ2-2
D: -

CDR3: CASRGPGGNEQFF
DNA: TGTGCCAGCAGAGGGCCTGGAGGGAATGAGCAGTTCTTC
V: TRBV6-4
size: -
length: 13
J: TRBJ2-1
D: -

CDR3: CASSSGTGGEKLFF
DNA: TGTGCCAGCAGCTCCGGGACAGGGGGCGAAAAACTGTTTTTT
V: TRBV5-8
size: once
length: 14
J: TRBJ1-4
D: TRBD1

CDR3: CASVAGGSFYEQYF
DNA: TGTGCCAGCGTGGCGGGGGGTTCGTTCTACGAGCAGTACTTC
V: TRBV6-5
size: -
length: 14
J: TRBJ2-7
D: TRBD2

CDR3: CASSTGTGSHNEQFF
DNA: TGTGCCAGCAGTACCGGGACAGGGAGCCACAATGAGCAGTTCTTC
V: TRBV7-3
size: -
length: 15
J: TRBJ2-1
D: TRBD1

CDR3: CATEGGTVSNQPQHF
DNA: TGTGCCACCGAGGGGGGGACGGTCAGCAATCAGCCCCAGCATTTT
V: TRBV15
size: once
length: 15
J: TRBJ1-5
D: -

CDR3: CASSLRRGGANSTDTQYF
DNA: TGTGCCAGCTCACTCAGACGCGGGGGGGCGAACAGCACAGATACGCAGTATTTT
V: TRBV18
size: once
length: 18
J: TRBJ2-3
D: TRBD2

CDR3: CASSSLAGGLPPYEQYF
DNA: TGTGCCAGCAGTTCTCTAGCGGGGGGACTTCCTCCCTACGAGCAGTACTTC
V: TRBV27
size: -
length: 17
J: TRBJ2-7
D: TRBD2

CDR3: CASSTGGLNTEAFF
DNA: TGTGCCAGCAGTACAGGGGGCCTGAACACTGAAGCTTTCTTT
V: TRBV2
size: few
length: 14
J: TRBJ1-1
D: TRBD1